This TCR beta chain was sequenced in a study of Graves' ophthalmopathy and Graves' hyperthyroidism. Trimming took 8 bases from V and 0 from J, leaving 19 bases between them. This CDR3 has 16 residues. CDR1 SGHDN and CDR2 FVKESK come from the germline V gene. The TCR beta CDR3 regions underwent amplification from RNA transcripts. After a first-round RT-PCR with HTBI primers, a second-round multiplex PCR was run. TCRdb recomputed calls from the multiplex PCR reads with MiXCR, one row per CDR3 protein. In the table there are more than 550,000 distinct CDR3 sequences, about 40% of which are singletons. Sequencing was performed on peripheral blood. The rearrangement uses TRBV14 and TRBJ1-2, with D unresolved. This clonotype originated in an adult man with Graves' ophthalmopathy. The chain's CDR3 is CASSPSSQKTNYGYTF. The CDR3 nucleotides are TGTGCCAGCTCACCATCTTCGCAGAAAACTAACTATGGCTACACCTTC.